A selection of T cell receptor beta chains follows, all from one sample in a study of Tregs in tolerant kidney transplant recipients. Profiling relied on immunoSEQ multiplex PCR, and the TCRdb table lists in-frame clones only, not all of them. The data contain 120,000 or so clones, about 90% of them seen just once; the ten biggest clones take up more than 0.45%. The sequenced material came from CD4+ T cells from blood. Receptor source: a human donor in good health. CDR3s include the opening cysteine and the closing phenylalanine or tryptophan. The order of the fields is V gene, D gene, J gene, clone size, CDR3 DNA, CDR3 protein. The D gene is left open where the match is weak. Clone size is not always given. Where it is, it says once, few, many or a class for expanded clones.

V: TRBV30; D: TRBD2; J: TRBJ2-6; size: once; DNA: TGTGCGGGAGGGAGGGCCTCTGGGGCCAACGTCCTGACTTTC; CDR3: CAGGRASGANVLTF
V: TRBV18; D: .; J: TRBJ1-1; size: .; DNA: TGTGCCAGCTCATCGGGGGGGAACACTGAAGCTTTCTTT; CDR3: CASSSGGNTEAFF
V: TRBV6-1; D: .; J: TRBJ1-5; size: .; DNA: TGTGCCAGCAGTGGGAATAAGCAGGGTAATCAGCCCCAGCATTTT; CDR3: CASSGNKQGNQPQHF
V: TRBV7-8; D: .; J: TRBJ2-4; size: .; DNA: TGTGCCAGCAGCCCCGCTGGGGAGGTAGACATTCAGTACTTC; CDR3: CASSPAGEVDIQYF
V: TRBV27; D: TRBD2; J: TRBJ2-2; size: once; DNA: TGTGCCAGCAGTTCCCCCGCTCTAGCGGGTTTCACCGGGGAGCTGTTTTTT; CDR3: CASSSPALAGFTGELFF
V: TRBV6-5; D: .; J: TRBJ1-4; size: .; DNA: TGTGCCAGCAGCCAACAACGCACTAATGAAAAACTGTTTTTT; CDR3: CASSQQRTNEKLFF
V: TRBV14; D: TRBD2; J: TRBJ2-7; size: .; DNA: TGTGCCAGCAGTCCAGCGGGGACTAGTACCTCCTACGAGCAGTACTTC; CDR3: CASSPAGTSTSYEQYF
V: TRBV6-5; D: TRBD1; J: TRBJ1-5; size: .; DNA: TGTGCCAGCAGTCGGACAGGGATGAATCAGCCCCAGCATTTT; CDR3: CASSRTGMNQPQHF
V: TRBV11-2; D: TRBD2; J: TRBJ2-1; size: .; DNA: TGTGCCAGCAGTTCCAGAGGGCTAGCGGGGTCCTACAATGAGCAGTTCTTC; CDR3: CASSSRGLAGSYNEQFF
V: TRBV14; D: .; J: TRBJ2-5; size: .; DNA: TGTGCCAGCAGCCAAGGACCCCTAGAGACCCAGTACTTC; CDR3: CASSQGPLETQYF
V: TRBV4-1; D: .; J: TRBJ2-5; size: .; DNA: TGCGCCAGCAGCCAAGGCAGGGTTATCCAAGAGACCCAGTACTTC; CDR3: CASSQGRVIQETQYF
V: TRBV11-1; D: .; J: TRBJ2-7; size: .; DNA: TGTGCCAGCAGCCTAAACCCAGACAGGACCTACGAGCAGTACTTC; CDR3: CASSLNPDRTYEQYF
V: TRBV19; D: TRBD2; J: TRBJ2-5; size: .; DNA: TGTGCCAGTAGTTTCGGGGAGCGGGGAGAGACCCAGTACTTC; CDR3: CASSFGERGETQYF
V: TRBV5-6; D: .; J: TRBJ1-3; size: .; DNA: TGTGCCAGCAGCCCCAGCGGCAGTCGCTCTGGAAACACCATATATTTT; CDR3: CASSPSGSRSGNTIYF
V: TRBV19; D: .; J: TRBJ2-7; size: .; DNA: TGTGCCAGTAGTCCCCGACAGGTGGTCTACGAGCAGTACTTC; CDR3: CASSPRQVVYEQYF
V: TRBV5-1; D: TRBD2; J: TRBJ2-2; size: few; DNA: TGCGCCAGCAGGGGACTAGCGACCAACACCGGGGAGCTGTTTTTT; CDR3: CASRGLATNTGELFF
V: TRBV11-2; D: .; J: TRBJ1-1; size: .; DNA: TGTGCCAGCAGCCATTACAGGGAGGGGACTGAAGCTTTCTTT; CDR3: CASSHYREGTEAFF
V: TRBV19; D: .; J: TRBJ2-3; size: .; DNA: TGTGCCAGTAGTATAGATCGACTGGGGGGGCTAAGCACAGATACGCAGTATTTT; CDR3: CASSIDRLGGLSTDTQYF
V: TRBV18; D: .; J: TRBJ1-1; size: .; DNA: TGTGCCAGCTCACCACAGGGGATGAACACTGAAGCTTTCTTT; CDR3: CASSPQGMNTEAFF
V: TRBV7-6; D: TRBD2; J: TRBJ2-3; size: .; DNA: TGTGCCAGCAGCTTAGTAGCGGGAAGGGTAGATACGCAGTATTTT; CDR3: CASSLVAGRVDTQYF
V: TRBV15; D: TRBD1; J: TRBJ1-5; size: .; DNA: TGTGCCACCAGCAGGGACAGGGGGCGCGGTCAGCCCCAGCATTTT; CDR3: CATSRDRGRGQPQHF
V: TRBV11-2; D: .; J: TRBJ1-2; size: .; DNA: TGTGCCAGCAGCTCGGGTCAGAACTATGGCTACACCTTC; CDR3: CASSSGQNYGYTF
V: TRBV18; D: .; J: TRBJ2-3; size: .; DNA: TGTGCCAGCTCACCTTCCTTAACAGATACGCAGTATTTT; CDR3: CASSPSLTDTQYF
V: TRBV4-1; D: .; J: TRBJ2-6; size: once; DNA: TGCGCCAGCAGCCAAGGGGTCAACCCCTCTGGGGCCAACGTCCTGACTTTC; CDR3: CASSQGVNPSGANVLTF
V: TRBV7-2; D: .; J: TRBJ2-2; size: .; DNA: TGTGCCAGCAAGGTCGGGGTCGGGGAGCTGTTTTTT; CDR3: CASKVGVGELFF
V: TRBV5-3; D: .; J: TRBJ2-7; size: .; DNA: TGTGCCAGAAGCAAGGGATCCTACGAGCAGTACTTC; CDR3: CARSKGSYEQYF